The present entry profiles one T cell receptor beta chain with its context. Its antigen is as yet unknown. The sample is drawn from a study of Ad26.COV2.S vaccination and SARS-CoV-2 variants. Findings and caveats of the study: Reported post-vaccination CD8+ and CD4+ T cell responses to spike showed substantial breadth.

The treatment denotes: 19 received Ad26.COV2.S at low or high dose, single or two shots; 5 received placebo; per-sample allocation not given. Collection of the samples took place on day 63 after the first injection of vaccine or placebo. Here immunoSEQ multiplex PCR was the method, and the copy in TCRdb shows in-frame clones only, minus some. Here the sample spans hundreds of thousands of clones, about 90% being singletons. Sample: peripheral blood, taken in a trial of Ad26.COV2.S vaccine versus placebo. This sequence was found in a person between 18 and 60 years old who received the Ad26.COV2.S COVID-19 vaccine or a placebo.

CDR3 protein: CASSETGVDYHQPQHF. The CDR3 bases are TGTGCCAGTAGTGAAACAGGGGTCGACTACCATCAGCCCCAGCATTTT. The chain couples TRBV19 to TRBJ1-5; TRBD1 agrees at 7 bases. The ends lost 5 bases at V and 5 bases at J; junction bases unmatched: 12. Looked up from germline, CDR1 is LNHDA and CDR2 is SQIVND (reference sequence). The CDR3 spans 16 residues.